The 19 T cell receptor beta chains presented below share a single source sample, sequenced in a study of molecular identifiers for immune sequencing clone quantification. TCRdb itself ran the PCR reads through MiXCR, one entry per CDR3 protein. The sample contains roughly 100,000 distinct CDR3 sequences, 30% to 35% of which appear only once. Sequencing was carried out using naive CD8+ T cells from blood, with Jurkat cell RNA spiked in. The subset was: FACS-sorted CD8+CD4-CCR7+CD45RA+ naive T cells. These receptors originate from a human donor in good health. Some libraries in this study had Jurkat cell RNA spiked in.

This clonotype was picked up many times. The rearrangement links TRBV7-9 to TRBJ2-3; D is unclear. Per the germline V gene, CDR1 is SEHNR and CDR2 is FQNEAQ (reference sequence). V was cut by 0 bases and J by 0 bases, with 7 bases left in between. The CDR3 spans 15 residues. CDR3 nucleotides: TGTGCCAGCAGCTTAGCGGTCGGTAGCACAGATACGCAGTATTTT. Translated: CASSLAVGSTDTQYF.

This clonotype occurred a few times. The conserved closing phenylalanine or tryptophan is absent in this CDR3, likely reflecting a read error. The CDR3 loop is CSVVEDRGLNTEAFL. The CDR3 DNA reads TGCAGCGTTGTCGAGGACAGGGGGTTGAACACTGAAGCTTTCTTA. This rearrangement joins TRBV29-1 to TRBJ1-1; 10 bases align to TRBD1. The length of the CDR3 is 15 residues. Trimming cost V 4 bases and J 0 bases; bases outside gene matches: 5. Germline V CDR1 and CDR2: SQVTM, ANQGSEA.

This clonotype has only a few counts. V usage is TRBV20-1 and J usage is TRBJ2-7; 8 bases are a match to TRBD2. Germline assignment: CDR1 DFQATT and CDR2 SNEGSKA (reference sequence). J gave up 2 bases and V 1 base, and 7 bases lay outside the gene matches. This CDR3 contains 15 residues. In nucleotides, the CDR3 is TGCAGTGCTAGAGCGCCAGCGGGAGCGACCTACGAGCAGTACTTC. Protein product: CSARAPAGATYEQYF.

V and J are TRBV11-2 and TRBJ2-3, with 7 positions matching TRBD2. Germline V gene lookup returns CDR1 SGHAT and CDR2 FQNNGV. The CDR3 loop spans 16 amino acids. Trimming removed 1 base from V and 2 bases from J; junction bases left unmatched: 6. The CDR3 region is CASSLVSGAFTDTQYF. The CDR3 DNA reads TGTGCCAGCAGCTTAGTCAGCGGGGCCTTCACAGATACGCAGTATTTT.

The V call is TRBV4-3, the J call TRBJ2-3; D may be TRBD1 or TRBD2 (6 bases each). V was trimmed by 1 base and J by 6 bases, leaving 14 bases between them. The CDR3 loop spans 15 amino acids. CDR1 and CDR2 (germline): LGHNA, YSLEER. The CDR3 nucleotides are TGCGCCAGCAGCCAAGGTTCGGGGGCGGGTGATACGCAGTATTTT. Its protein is CASSQGSGAGDTQYF.

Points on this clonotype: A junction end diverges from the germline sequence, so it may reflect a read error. Here the CDR3 DNA reads TGCAGTGCTAGAGATACGGGATCCTACGGGCAGTACTTC. It codes for CSARDTGSYGQYF. The V gene is TRBV20-1, the J gene TRBJ2-7, with a tentative D call TRBD2 (5 bases). There are 13 residues in the CDR3. CDR1 and CDR2 from the germline V gene are DFQATT and SNEGSKA (reference sequence).

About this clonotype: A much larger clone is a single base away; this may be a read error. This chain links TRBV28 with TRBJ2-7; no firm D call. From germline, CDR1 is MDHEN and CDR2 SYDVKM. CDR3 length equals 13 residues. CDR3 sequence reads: CTSSFTGPYEQYF. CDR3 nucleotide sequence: TGTACCAGCAGTTTTACCGGGCCCTACGAGCAGTACTTC.

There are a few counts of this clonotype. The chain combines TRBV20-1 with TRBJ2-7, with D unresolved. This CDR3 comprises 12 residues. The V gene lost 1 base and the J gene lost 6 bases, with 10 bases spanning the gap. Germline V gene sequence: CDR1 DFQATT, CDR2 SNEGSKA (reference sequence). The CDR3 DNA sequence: TGCAGTGCTAGAGGGGGTATAGCCGAGCAGTACTTC. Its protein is CSARGGIAEQYF.

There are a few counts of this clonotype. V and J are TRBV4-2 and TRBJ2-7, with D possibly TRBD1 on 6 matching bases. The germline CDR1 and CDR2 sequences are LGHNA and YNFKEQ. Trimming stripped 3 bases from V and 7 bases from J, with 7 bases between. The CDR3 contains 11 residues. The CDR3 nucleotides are TGTGCCAGCAGCCAGACAGGAGAGCAGTACTTC. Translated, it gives CASSQTGEQYF.

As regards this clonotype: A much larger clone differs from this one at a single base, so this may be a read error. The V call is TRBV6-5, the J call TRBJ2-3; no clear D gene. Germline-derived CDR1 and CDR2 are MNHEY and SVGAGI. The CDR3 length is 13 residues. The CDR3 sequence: CASSHSSLYTQYF. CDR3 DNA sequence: TGTGCCAGCAGTCACTCGTCCCTTTATACGCAGTATTTT.

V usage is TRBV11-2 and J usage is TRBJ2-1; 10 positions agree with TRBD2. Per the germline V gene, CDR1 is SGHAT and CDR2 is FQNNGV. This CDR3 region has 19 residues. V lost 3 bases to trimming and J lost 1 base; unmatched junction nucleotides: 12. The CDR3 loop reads CASSFKGPLAGVSYNEQFF. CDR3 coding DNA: TGTGCCAGCAGCTTTAAGGGGCCTCTAGCGGGAGTTTCCTACAATGAGCAGTTCTTC.

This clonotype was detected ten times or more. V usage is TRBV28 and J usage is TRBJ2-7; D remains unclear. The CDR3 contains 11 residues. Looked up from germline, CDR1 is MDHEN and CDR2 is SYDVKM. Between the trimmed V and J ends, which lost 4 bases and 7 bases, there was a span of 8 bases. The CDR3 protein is CASSSVQEQYF. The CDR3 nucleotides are TGTGCCAGCAGTTCAGTCCAGGAGCAGTACTTC.

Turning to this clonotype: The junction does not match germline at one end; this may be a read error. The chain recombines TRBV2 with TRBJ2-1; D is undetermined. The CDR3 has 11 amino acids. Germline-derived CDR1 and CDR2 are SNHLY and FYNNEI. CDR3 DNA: TGTGCCAGCAGTGAAGATCCTGAGCAGATCTTC. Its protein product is CASSEDPEQIF.

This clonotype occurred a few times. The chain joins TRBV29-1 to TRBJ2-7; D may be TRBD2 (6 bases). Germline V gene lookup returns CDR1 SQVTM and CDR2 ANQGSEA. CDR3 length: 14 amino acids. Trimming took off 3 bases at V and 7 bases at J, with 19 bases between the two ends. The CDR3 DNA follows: TGCAGCGTTGAGTTGGGGGGACGCGGTCGGGAGCAGTACTTC. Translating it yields CSVELGGRGREQYF.

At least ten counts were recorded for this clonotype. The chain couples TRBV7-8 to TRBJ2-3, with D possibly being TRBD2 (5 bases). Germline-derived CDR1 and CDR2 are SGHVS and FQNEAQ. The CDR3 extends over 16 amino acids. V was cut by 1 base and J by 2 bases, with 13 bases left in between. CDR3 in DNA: TGTGCCAGCAGCTTAGGTTGGATAGCGACCACAGATACGCAGTATTTT. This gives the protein CASSLGWIATTDTQYF. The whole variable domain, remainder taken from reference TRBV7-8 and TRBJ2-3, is GAGVSQSPRYKVAKRGQDVALRCDPISGHVSLFWYQQALGQGPEFLTYFQNEAQLDKSGLPSDRFFAERPEGSVSTLKIQRTQQEDSAVYLCASSLGWIATTDTQYFGPGTRLTVL.

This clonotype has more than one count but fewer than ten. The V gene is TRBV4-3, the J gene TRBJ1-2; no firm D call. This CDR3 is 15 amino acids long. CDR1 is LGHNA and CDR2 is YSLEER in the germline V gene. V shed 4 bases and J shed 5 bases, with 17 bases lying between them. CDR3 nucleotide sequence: TGCGCCAGCAGCCCCAGGCCTCCCGATTCATATGGCTACACCTTC. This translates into CASSPRPPDSYGYTF.

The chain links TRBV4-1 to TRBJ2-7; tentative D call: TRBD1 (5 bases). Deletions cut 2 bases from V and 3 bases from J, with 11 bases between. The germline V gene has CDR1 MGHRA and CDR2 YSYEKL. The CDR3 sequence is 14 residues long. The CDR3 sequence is CASSQINRFYEQYF. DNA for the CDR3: TGCGCCAGCAGCCAAATCAACAGGTTCTACGAGCAGTACTTC.

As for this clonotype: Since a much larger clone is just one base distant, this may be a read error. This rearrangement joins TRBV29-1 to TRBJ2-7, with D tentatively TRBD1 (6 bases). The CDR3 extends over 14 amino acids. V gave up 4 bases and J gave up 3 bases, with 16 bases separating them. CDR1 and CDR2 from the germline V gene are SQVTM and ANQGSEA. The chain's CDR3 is CSVVVGQRGYEQYF. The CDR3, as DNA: TGCAGCGTTGTGGTCGGACAGAGGGGCTACGAGCAGTACTTC.

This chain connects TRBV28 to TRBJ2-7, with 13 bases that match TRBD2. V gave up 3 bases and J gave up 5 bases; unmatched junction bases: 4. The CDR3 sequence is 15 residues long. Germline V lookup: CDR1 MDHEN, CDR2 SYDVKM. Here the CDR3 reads CASSFRGTSGNEQYF. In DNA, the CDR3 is TGTGCCAGCAGTTTCAGGGGGACTAGCGGGAACGAGCAGTACTTC.